One sample yielded the 12 T cell receptor beta chains listed below, sequenced in a study of T-cell reconstitution after alpha-beta-depleted transplantation in children. Unique molecular identifiers were incorporated into the prepared TCRbeta library. TCRdb analysed the PCR reads with MiXCR anew, one entry per CDR3 protein. The sample includes about a million distinct CDR3 sequences, about 30% of them seen just once. Source: PBMCs, mostly from graft donor cells, taken 360 days after TCRalphabeta/CD19-depleted stem cell transplant. The receptors come from a boy under two years old who had a stem cell transplant for SCID, so the T cells may come from the graft donor.

This clonotype was observed a few times. The V call is TRBV7-2, the J call TRBJ2-4; D is possibly TRBD2 (6 bases). With 5 bases removed from V and 1 base from J, the gap between germline ends came to 18 bases. Germline CDR1 reads SGHTA; CDR2 reads FQGNSA. The CDR3 runs 17 residues. CDR3 in amino acids: CASSPQGLAKAKNIQYF. In DNA form, the CDR3 reads TGTGCCAGCAGCCCCCAGGGACTCGCAAAGGCCAAAAACATTCAGTACTTC.

This clonotype was observed a few times. The V gene is TRBV2, the J gene TRBJ2-7; D possibly corresponds to TRBD1 (6 bases). Germline V gives CDR1 SNHLY, CDR2 FYNNEI. Trimming left V 9 bases short and J 5 bases short, with 20 bases between. The CDR3 is 14 residues long. This CDR3 is CASNRVSGVDEQYF. Written as DNA, the CDR3 is TGTGCCAGTAACAGGGTTTCGGGTGTGGACGAGCAGTACTTC.

This chain links TRBV5-6 with TRBJ2-5, with 10 bases matching TRBD2. The germline V gene encodes CDR1 SGHDT and CDR2 YYEEEE. This CDR3 is built from 16 residues. V trimming: 2 bases; J trimming: 3 bases; junction bases outside the gene matches: 7. The CDR3 sequence is CASSLIRLAGEETQYF. The DNA for the CDR3 is TGTGCCAGCAGCTTAATCCGCCTAGCGGGGGAAGAGACCCAGTACTTC.

The V gene is TRBV21-1, the J gene TRBJ2-7; TRBD1, the table's D call, was not compared with the DNA. TRBV21-1 is assigned pseudogene status. The CDR3 runs to 14 residues. The CDR3 spells CASSKDRGRDEQYF. In nucleotides, the CDR3 is TGTGCCAGCAGCAAGGACAGGGGGCGCGACGAGCAGTACTTC.

This clonotype was detected only a few times. As DNA, the CDR3 is TGTGCCAGCAGCCGACGGATATTGAACACTGAAGCTTTCTTT. Its translation is CASSRRILNTEAFF. V gene TRBV12-3 or TRBV12-4 combines with J gene TRBJ1-1, with D unresolved. Between the trimmed V and J ends, which lost 6 bases and 0 bases, there was a span of 11 bases. The CDR3 runs 14 residues.

The chain couples TRBV20-1 to TRBJ1-1, with a possible D match to TRBD1 (6 bases). Germline CDR1 reads DFQATT; CDR2 reads SNEGSKA (reference sequence). The CDR3 covers 13 residues. This CDR3 is CRALDRRGTEAFF. The DNA for the CDR3 is TGCAGGGCCCTCGACAGGCGGGGCACTGAAGCTTTCTTT.

The rearrangement links TRBV20-1 to TRBJ1-4; 9 bases map to TRBD1. V was pared by 0 bases and J by 4 bases, with 6 bases of the junction left unmatched. This CDR3 spans 16 amino acids. Germline V gene sequence: CDR1 DFQATT, CDR2 SNEGSKA (reference sequence). CDR3 loop: CSARDPGTGFNEKLFF. The CDR3 DNA sequence: TGCAGTGCTAGAGATCCCGGGACAGGGTTTAATGAAAAACTGTTTTTT.

The chain carries TRBV6-2 or TRBV6-3 and TRBJ2-2, with D unresolved. This CDR3 has 13 residues. The germline CDR1 and CDR2 sequences are MNHEY and SVGEGT. V lost 6 bases, J lost 6 bases, and 11 bases lay in between. CDR3 DNA: TGTGCCAGCAGCAATCCTGCCCCCGGGGAGCTGTTTTTT. It translates to CASSNPAPGELFF.

This clonotype was seen a handful of times. The chain links TRBV15 to TRBJ2-3; 13 bases line up with TRBD2. The V and J ends lost 0 bases and 5 bases, in that order; junction bases with no gene match: 5. CDR3 size: 17 residues. The germline gives CDR1 LNHNV, CDR2 YYDKDF (reference sequence). CDR3 residues: CATSRDGTSGAGDTQYF. The DNA of the CDR3 is TGTGCCACCAGCAGAGATGGGACTAGCGGGGCCGGAGATACGCAGTATTTT.

CDR3 nucleotides: TGTGCCAGCTCCCCCGACAGGGGCCTTAATGAAAAACTGTTTTTT. This gives the protein CASSPDRGLNEKLFF. The V call is TRBV18, the J call TRBJ1-4; 8 bases map to TRBD1. CDR3 length: 15 amino acids. Germline V gives CDR1 KGHSH, CDR2 LQKENI. V was clipped by 6 bases and J by 4 bases; unmatched bases: 7. The entire variable domain, with the rest obtained from reference TRBV18 and TRBJ1-4, is as follows: NAGVMQNPRHLVRRRGQEARLRCSPMKGHSHVYWYRQLPEEGLKFMVYLQKENIIDESGMPKERFSAEFPKEGPSILRIQQVVRGDSAAYFCASSPDRGLNEKLFFGSGTQLSVL.

This rearrangement joins TRBV7-8 to TRBJ2-5; D not resolved. CDR3 length equals 15 residues. Germline V CDR1 and CDR2: SGHVS, FQNEAQ. Trimming cost V 1 base and J 7 bases, with 16 bases left between them. This CDR3 reads CASSLDSGMSGTQYF. The CDR3 DNA reads as TGTGCCAGCAGCTTAGATTCCGGCATGAGTGGGACCCAGTACTTC.

The rearrangement joins TRBV20-1 to TRBJ1-6; D unresolved. The CDR3 contains 15 residues. CDR1 and CDR2 (germline): DFQATT, SNEGSKA (reference sequence). Trimming shortened V by 6 bases and J by 1 base, and 13 bases separated the two germline ends. The CDR3 here is CSAVRAGSYNSPLHF. CDR3 DNA sequence: TGCAGTGCGGTGAGGGCGGGTTCCTATAATTCACCCCTCCACTTT.